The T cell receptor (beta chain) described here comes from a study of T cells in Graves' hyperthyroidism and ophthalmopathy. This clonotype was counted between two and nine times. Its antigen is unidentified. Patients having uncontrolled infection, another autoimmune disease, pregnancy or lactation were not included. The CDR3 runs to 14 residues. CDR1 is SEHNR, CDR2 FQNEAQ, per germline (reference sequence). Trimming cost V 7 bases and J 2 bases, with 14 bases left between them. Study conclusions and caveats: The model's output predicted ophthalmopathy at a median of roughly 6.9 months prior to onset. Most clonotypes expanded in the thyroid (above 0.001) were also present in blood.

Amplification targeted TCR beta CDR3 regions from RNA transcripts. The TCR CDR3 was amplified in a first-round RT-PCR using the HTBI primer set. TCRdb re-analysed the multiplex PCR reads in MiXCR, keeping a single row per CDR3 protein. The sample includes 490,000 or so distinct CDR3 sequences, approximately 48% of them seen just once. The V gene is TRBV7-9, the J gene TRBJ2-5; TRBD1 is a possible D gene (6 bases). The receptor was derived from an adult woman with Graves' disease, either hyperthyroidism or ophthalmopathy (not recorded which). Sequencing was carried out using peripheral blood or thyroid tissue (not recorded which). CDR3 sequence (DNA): TGTGCCAGCAACCAACAGGGACCACAAGAGACCCAGTACTTC. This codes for CASNQQGPQETQYF.